This TCR beta chain is from a study of human T cells and chemical hapten exposure. Across the study: Women made up most patients, who had alopecia areata, totalis or universalis. Across samples, TCR yields varied, mostly owing to small differences in pooled library volumes.

In the library, unique molecular identifiers were attached to individual cDNA molecules. MiXCR was run by TCRdb on the RACE reads, yielding one entry per CDR3 protein. The data contain tens of thousands of distinct CDR3 sequences, 11% of them singletons. V lost 0 bases to trimming and J lost 8 bases, with 13 bases between them. The germline gives CDR1 KGHSH, CDR2 LQKENI. The CDR3 spans 15 residues. This sample's time point: patch test 3, about 24 weeks after DPC sensitization. The treatment here: therapeutic diphenylcyclopropenone sensitization with weekly scalp DPC. The sample here was whole blood, taken in connection with sensitization to the hapten diphenylcyclopropenone (DPC). This TCR was sampled from a woman aged 45 to 65 with alopecia areata. Some clones in this sample may be carry-over from other donors' samples. The chain has TRBV18 and TRBJ1-4; maybe TRBD1 (6 bases). DNA for the CDR3: TGTGCCAGCTCACCACCGGGACAATCGGGGGAAAAACTGTTTTTT. This translates into CASSPPGQSGEKLFF.